This passage covers 20 T cell receptor beta chains from one sample sequenced in a study of blood T cell repertoires in COVID-19. Using immunoSEQ multiplex PCR, the repertoire was profiled, and TCRdb retains in-frame clones only, with some absent. This table has 150,000 to 200,000 clones, about 86% appearing once. Sequenced: peripheral blood. Every receptor here comes from a woman aged 55 to 70 with COVID-19, enrolled during active disease.

CDR3 residues: CASSHHTGESYEQYF. The CDR3 DNA is TGTGCCAGTAGCCACCATACGGGAGAGTCCTACGAGCAGTACTTC. The chain couples TRBV19 to TRBJ2-7; tentative D call: TRBD2 (6 bases). Germline values: CDR1 LNHDA, CDR2 SQIVND (reference sequence). The CDR3 is made up of 15 amino acids. With 6 bases removed from V and 1 base from J, the gap between germline ends came to 16 bases.

This chain uses TRBV28 with TRBJ2-5, with 7 bases identical to TRBD2. The CDR3 spans 16 residues. J gave up 2 bases and V 1 base, and 7 bases lay outside the gene matches. Germline V gene lookup returns CDR1 MDHEN and CDR2 SYDVKM. DNA of the CDR3: TGTGCCAGCAGTTTATTGAAGAGCGGGACGCAAGAGACCCAGTACTTC. Its protein product is CASSLLKSGTQETQYF. Together with reference TRBV28 and TRBJ2-5, the CDR3 gives the full variable domain: DVKVTQSSRYLVKRTGEKVFLECVQDMDHENMFWYRQDPGLGLRLIYFSYDVKMKEKGDIPEGYSVSREKKERFSLILESASTNQTSMYLCASSLLKSGTQETQYFGPGTRLLVL.

CDR3 amino acids: CASSFQAGDSPLHF. DNA for the CDR3: TGTGCCAGCAGCTTTCAGGCAGGGGATTCACCCCTCCACTTT. The chain carries TRBV11-3 and TRBJ1-6, with D tentatively TRBD1 (6 bases). The CDR3 length is 14 residues. Germline V gene data show CDR1 as SGHNT and CDR2 as YENEEA. Between the trimmed V and J ends, which lost 3 bases and 8 bases, there was a span of 11 bases.

The rearrangement uses TRBV5-4 and TRBJ1-3; tentative D call: TRBD1 (6 bases). The V gene lost 4 bases and the J gene lost 1 base, with 12 bases spanning the gap. This CDR3 region has 15 residues. Germline V CDR1 and CDR2: SGHNT, YYREEE (reference sequence). CDR3 residues: CASSGTGLSGNTIYF. CDR3 nucleotides: TGTGCCAGCAGCGGAACAGGGCTTTCTGGAAACACCATATATTTT.

The gene calls are TRBV25-1 and TRBJ1-2; 7 bases fit TRBD1. With V trimmed by 4 bases and J by 4 bases, 6 bases remained unmatched. Germline CDR1 reads MGHDK; CDR2 reads SYGVNS. The length of the CDR3 is 14 residues. The CDR3 bases are TGTGCCAGCAGTGGGTTAGGGACAGCCTATGGCTACACCTTC. Protein: CASSGLGTAYGYTF.

This clone showed up just a few times. V and J are TRBV6-6 and TRBJ2-7; D is uncertain. CDR3 length equals 15 residues. Trimming removed 0 bases at V and 6 bases at J, with 15 bases between. Germline V lookup: CDR1 MNHNY, CDR2 SVGAGI (reference sequence). CDR3 residues: CASSYSIAVFGEQYF. The CDR3 DNA is TGTGCCAGCAGTTACTCAATTGCGGTTTTTGGCGAGCAGTACTTC.

The rearrangement uses TRBV30 and TRBJ2-3, with D possibly TRBD2 on 5 matching bases. The CDR3 loop spans 13 amino acids. The V end was cut by 7 bases, the J end by 3 bases, with 14 bases between. In germline, CDR1 is GTSNPN, CDR2 SVGIG (reference sequence). This chain's CDR3 is CASESDSTDTQYF. DNA for the CDR3: TGTGCCTCTGAGTCGGACTCAACAGATACGCAGTATTTT.

J is TRBJ2-3 and V is TRBV30; D may be TRBD2 (6 bases). Trimming removed 4 bases at V and 4 bases at J, with 12 bases between. The CDR3 runs 13 residues. CDR1 is GTSNPN and CDR2 is SVGIG in the germline V gene (reference sequence). This chain's CDR3 is CAWNGGRADTQYF. CDR3 in DNA: TGTGCCTGGAACGGGGGAAGGGCAGATACGCAGTATTTT. The variable domain in full, with the rest retrieved from reference TRBV30 and TRBJ2-3, is SQTIHQWPATLVQPVGSPLSLECTVEGTSNPNLYWYRQAAGRGLQLLFYSVGIGQISSEVPQNLSASRPQDRQFILSSKKLLLSDSGFYLCAWNGGRADTQYFGPGTRLTVL.

This chain links TRBV7-6 with TRBJ2-4; 7 bases are shared with TRBD2. J gave up 1 base and V 5 bases, and 8 bases lay outside the gene matches. The CDR3 has 16 amino acids. Germline V gives CDR1 SGHVS, CDR2 FNYEAQ. CDR3 amino acids: CASSPREQGAKNIQYF. The CDR3, as DNA: TGTGCCAGCAGCCCGCGGGAGCAAGGGGCCAAAAACATTCAGTACTTC.

The CDR3 nucleotides are TGTGCCAGCTGCGGGGACAGGGGGCAGGGCTACACCTTC. Translating gives CASCGDRGQGYTF. V gene TRBV6-5 combines with J gene TRBJ1-2; the match to TRBD1 covers 12 bases. V lost 8 bases, J lost 8 bases, and 6 bases stayed unmatched. The CDR3 runs to 13 residues. Germline V gives CDR1 MNHEY, CDR2 SVGAGI.

The chain carries TRBV20-1 and TRBJ2-7, with 7 bases fitting TRBD1. CDR1 and CDR2 from the germline V gene are DFQATT and SNEGSKA (reference sequence). The CDR3 runs 11 residues. The ends lost 7 bases at V and 6 bases at J; junction bases unmatched: 6. CDR3 nucleotide sequence: TGCAGTGGGGGACAGAGAGGCGAGCAGTACTTC. Its translation is CSGGQRGEQYF.

This clone was seen just once. This rearrangement joins TRBV6-5 to TRBJ2-7; the D gene is possibly TRBD1 (6 bases). The CDR3 is 14 amino acids. Germline V lookup: CDR1 MNHEY, CDR2 SVGAGI. V lost 6 bases, J lost 1 base, and 13 bases lay in between. Here the CDR3 DNA reads TGTGCCAGCAGAGCCGGGACACCTTCCTACGAGCAGTACTTC. This translates into CASRAGTPSYEQYF.

The chain recombines TRBV18 with TRBJ2-6; D is unresolved. V lost 3 bases and J lost 0, with 9 bases in between. CDR3 length: 16 residues. The germline V gene encodes CDR1 KGHSH and CDR2 LQKENI. The CDR3 DNA follows: TGTGCCAGCTCACCCTCCCTTATCTCTGGGGCCAACGTCCTGACTTTC. This sequence encodes CASSPSLISGANVLTF.

The rearrangement uses TRBV27 and TRBJ1-6; 10 positions agree with TRBD1. Per germline, CDR1 MNHEY and CDR2 SMNVEV (reference sequence). CDR3 size: 15 residues. After removal of 6 bases from V and 9 bases from J, the junction contained 8 bases not matched to a gene. The CDR3 loop reads CASRVYRDRGSPLHF. CDR3 nucleotide sequence: TGTGCCAGCAGAGTATACCGGGACAGGGGTTCACCCCTCCACTTT.

This chain connects TRBV10-3 to TRBJ2-7; perhaps TRBD1 as D (5 bases). Trimming left V 7 bases short and J 6 bases short, with 19 bases between. Germline V gene data show CDR1 as ENHRY and CDR2 as SYGVKD. The CDR3 spans 14 residues. DNA for the CDR3: TGTGCCATCACCGATGGAAACTGGGGCGGCGAGCAGTACTTC. Protein: CAITDGNWGGEQYF.

This chain connects TRBV11-3 to TRBJ2-1; D is perhaps TRBD1 (5 bases). V was shortened by 1 base and J by 6 bases, with 10 bases between the two germline ends. Germline V gene lookup returns CDR1 SGHNT and CDR2 YENEEA. This CDR3 has 14 residues. The CDR3 spells CASSLGGAANEQFF. As DNA, the CDR3 is TGTGCCAGCAGCTTAGGGGGCGCGGCCAATGAGCAGTTCTTC. The variable domain in full, completed from reference TRBV11-3 and TRBJ2-1, reads EAGVVQSPRYKIIEKKQPVAFWCNPISGHNTLYWYLQNLGQGPELLIRYENEEAVDDSQLPKDRFSAERLKGVDSTLKIQPAELGDSAVYLCASSLGGAANEQFFGPGTRLTVL.

This sequence joins TRBV3-1 (or the pseudogene TRBV3-2) and TRBJ1-2; maybe TRBD1 (6 bases). Germline CDR1 LGHDT, CDR2 YNNKEL (reference sequence). The CDR3 is 11 amino acids. Trimming stripped 6 bases from V and 5 bases from J, with 7 bases between. Written as DNA, the CDR3 is TGTGCCAGCAGACAGGGATATGGCTACACCTTC. Its protein product is CASRQGYGYTF.

The V and J genes are TRBV19 and TRBJ1-2; TRBD1 might be the D (6 bases). Germline CDR1 reads LNHDA; CDR2 reads SQIVND (reference sequence). The CDR3 is 19 residues long. Trimming pared 3 bases from V and 4 bases from J, leaving 27 bases between. The CDR3 spells CASSIIVFPSAGDSYGYTF. The CDR3 DNA is TGTGCCAGTAGTATTATTGTCTTTCCTTCGGCAGGGGATTCCTATGGCTACACCTTC.

The chain uses TRBV7-2 and TRBJ2-1; TRBD2 agrees at 10 bases. Germline V lookup: CDR1 SGHTA, CDR2 FQGNSA. The junction had 3 bases not matched to a gene; V was cut back by 1 base and J by 3 bases. The CDR3 is 16 amino acids. CDR3 amino acids: CASSLELAGLYNEQFF. The CDR3 nucleotides are TGTGCCAGCAGCTTAGAACTAGCGGGACTCTACAATGAGCAGTTCTTC.

This chain uses TRBV4-2 with TRBJ1-1; D perhaps matches TRBD1 (5 bases). The length of the CDR3 is 13 residues. Germline CDR1 reads LGHNA; CDR2 reads YNFKEQ. The V end lost 3 bases, the J end lost 5 bases, and 10 bases lay between the germline ends. CDR3 bases: TGTGCCAGCAGCCAGGCAGGGATAACTGAAGCTTTCTTT. This gives the protein CASSQAGITEAFF.